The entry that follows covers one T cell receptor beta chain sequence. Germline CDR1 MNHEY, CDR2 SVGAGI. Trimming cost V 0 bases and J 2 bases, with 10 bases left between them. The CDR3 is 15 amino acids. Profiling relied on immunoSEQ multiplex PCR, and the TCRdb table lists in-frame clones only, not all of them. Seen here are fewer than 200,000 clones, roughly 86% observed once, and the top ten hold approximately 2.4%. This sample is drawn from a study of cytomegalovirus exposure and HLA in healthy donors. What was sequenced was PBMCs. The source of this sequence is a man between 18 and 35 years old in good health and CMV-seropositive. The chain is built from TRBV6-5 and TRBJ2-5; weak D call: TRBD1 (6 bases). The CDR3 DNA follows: TGTGCCAGCAGTTACTCCAGGGGTGAGCAAGAGACCCAGTACTTC. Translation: CASSYSRGEQETQYF.